The present entry profiles one T cell receptor (beta chain) with its context. What it recognizes is unknown. This specimen belongs to a study of cytomegalovirus exposure and HLA in healthy donors. Study results and caveats: The authors enumerated 180 or so TCR beta chains as linked to cytomegalovirus.

The PCR ran on 60 Vbeta and 13 Jbeta primers. Sequencing used immunoSEQ multiplex PCR; TCRdb keeps in-frame clones, though not all of them. In the table there are some 150,000 clones, approximately 80% of which are singletons. The CDR3 is 17 amino acids. J lost 4 bases, V lost 6 bases, and 14 bases had no gene match. CDR1 and CDR2 (germline): SGHTS, YDEGEE. The TCR was taken from a woman aged 50 to 65 in good health and CMV-seronegative. Sequencing was performed on PBMCs. The chain joins TRBV5-8 to TRBJ2-3, with 10 bases fitting TRBD1. CDR3 in amino acids: CASTRDRGRLGPDTQYF. CDR3 in DNA: TGTGCCAGCACCAGGGACAGGGGACGTCTGGGTCCAGATACGCAGTATTTT.